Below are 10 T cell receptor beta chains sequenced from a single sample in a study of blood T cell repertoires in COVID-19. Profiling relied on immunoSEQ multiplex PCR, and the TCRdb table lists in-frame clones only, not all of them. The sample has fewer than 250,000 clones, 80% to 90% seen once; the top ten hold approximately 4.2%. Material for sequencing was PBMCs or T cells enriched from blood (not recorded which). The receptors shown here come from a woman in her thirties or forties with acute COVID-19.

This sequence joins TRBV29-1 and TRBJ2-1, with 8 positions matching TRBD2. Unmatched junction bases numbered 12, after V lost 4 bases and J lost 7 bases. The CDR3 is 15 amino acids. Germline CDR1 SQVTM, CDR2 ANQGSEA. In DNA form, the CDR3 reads TGCAGCGTTGTTACGCTAGCGGGTATCGTTAATGAGCAGTTCTTC. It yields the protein CSVVTLAGIVNEQFF.

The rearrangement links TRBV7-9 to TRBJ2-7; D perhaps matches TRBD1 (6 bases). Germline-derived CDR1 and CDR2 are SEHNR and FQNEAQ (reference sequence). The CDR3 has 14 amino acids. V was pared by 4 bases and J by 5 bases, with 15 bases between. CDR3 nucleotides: TGTGCCAGCAGCTCCAGGGGTAGCCTAGACGAGCAGTACTTC. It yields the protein CASSSRGSLDEQYF.

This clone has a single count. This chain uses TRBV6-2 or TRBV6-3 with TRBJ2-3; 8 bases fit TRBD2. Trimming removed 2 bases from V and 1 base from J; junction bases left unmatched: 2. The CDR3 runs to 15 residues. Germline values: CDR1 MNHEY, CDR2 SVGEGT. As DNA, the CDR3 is TGTGCCAGCAGTTACCAGACTAGCGGCACAGATACGCAGTATTTT. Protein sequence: CASSYQTSGTDTQYF.

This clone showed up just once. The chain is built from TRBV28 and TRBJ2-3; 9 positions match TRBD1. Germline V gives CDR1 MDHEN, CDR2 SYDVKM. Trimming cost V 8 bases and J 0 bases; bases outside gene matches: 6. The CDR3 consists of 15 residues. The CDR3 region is CASGGGQGSTDTQYF. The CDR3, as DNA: TGTGCCAGCGGGGGGGGACAGGGAAGCACAGATACGCAGTATTTT.

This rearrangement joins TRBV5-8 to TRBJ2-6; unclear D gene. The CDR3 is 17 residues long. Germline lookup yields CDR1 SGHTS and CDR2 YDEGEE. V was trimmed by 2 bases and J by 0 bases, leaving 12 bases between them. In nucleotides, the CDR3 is TGTGCCAGCAGCTTTGTTGTCGTCTCCTCTGGGGCCAACGTCCTGACTTTC. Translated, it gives CASSFVVVSSGANVLTF.

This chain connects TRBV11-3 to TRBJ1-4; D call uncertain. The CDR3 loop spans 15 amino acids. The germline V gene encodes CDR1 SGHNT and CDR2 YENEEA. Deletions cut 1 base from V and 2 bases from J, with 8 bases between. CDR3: CASSLGAVTNEKLFF. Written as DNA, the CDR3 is TGTGCCAGCAGCTTAGGGGCCGTCACTAATGAAAAACTGTTTTTT.

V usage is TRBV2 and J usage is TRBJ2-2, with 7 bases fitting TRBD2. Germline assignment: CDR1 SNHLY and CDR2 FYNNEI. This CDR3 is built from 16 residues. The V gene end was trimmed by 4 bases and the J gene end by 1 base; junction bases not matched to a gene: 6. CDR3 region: CASSVGRLKNTGELFF. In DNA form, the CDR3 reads TGTGCCAGCAGTGTCGGGAGGTTGAAGAACACCGGGGAGCTGTTTTTT.

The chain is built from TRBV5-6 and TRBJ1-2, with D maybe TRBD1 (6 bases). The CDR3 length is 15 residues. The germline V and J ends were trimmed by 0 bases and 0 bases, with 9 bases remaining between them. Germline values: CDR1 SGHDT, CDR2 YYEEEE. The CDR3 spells CASSLGTATNYGYTF. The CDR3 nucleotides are TGTGCCAGCAGCTTGGGGACAGCCACTAACTATGGCTACACCTTC.

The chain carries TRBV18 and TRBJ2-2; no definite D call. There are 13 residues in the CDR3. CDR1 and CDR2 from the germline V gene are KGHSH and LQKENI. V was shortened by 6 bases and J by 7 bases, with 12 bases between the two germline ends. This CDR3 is CASSIDSVGELFF. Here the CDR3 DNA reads TGTGCCAGCTCGATAGATTCCGTCGGGGAGCTGTTTTTT.

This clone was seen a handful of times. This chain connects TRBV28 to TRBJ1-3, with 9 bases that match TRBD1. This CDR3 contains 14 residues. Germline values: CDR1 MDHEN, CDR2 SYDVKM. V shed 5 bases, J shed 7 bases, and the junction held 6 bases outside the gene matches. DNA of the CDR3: TGTGCCAGCAGTGGGGGACAGGGAAAGAACACCATATATTTT. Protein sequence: CASSGGQGKNTIYF.